Following are 8 T cell receptor beta chains from one sample sequenced in a study of cytomegalovirus exposure and HLA in healthy donors. Primers for the PCR totalled 60 Vbeta and 13 Jbeta. The table came from immunoSEQ multiplex PCR; TCRdb's copy has only in-frame clones and leaves some out. The sample holds 75,000 to 95,000 clones; just under 70% are singletons and the top ten take 2.5% to 3%. The sample taken for sequencing was PBMCs. The receptor set was obtained from a man aged 45-65 years in good health and CMV-seronegative.

This chain connects TRBV6-5 to TRBJ2-5; weak D call: TRBD1 (6 bases). Germline assignment: CDR1 MNHEY and CDR2 SVGAGI. This CDR3 region has 12 residues. V was trimmed by 6 bases and J by 2 bases, leaving 7 bases between them. The CDR3 DNA reads as TGTGCCAGCAGGGACAGACAAGAGACCCAGTACTTC. As protein: CASRDRQETQYF.

V and J are TRBV4-3 and TRBJ2-5; the match to TRBD2 covers 7 bases. The germline CDR1 and CDR2 sequences are LGHNA and YSLEER. The junction had 7 bases not matched to a gene; V was cut back by 5 bases and J by 1 base. This CDR3 has 15 residues. CDR3 DNA: TGCGCCAGCAGCGCTACGGGGGGTACCCAAGAGACCCAGTACTTC. Protein sequence: CASSATGGTQETQYF.

The genes are TRBV27 and TRBJ1-1; possibly TRBD1 for D (5 bases). Germline CDR1 reads MNHEY; CDR2 reads SMNVEV (reference sequence). V was clipped by 3 bases and J by 4 bases, with 9 bases between them. The CDR3 length is 13 residues. CDR3 sequence (DNA): TGTGCCAGCAGTTTCAGGGTAGCCACTGAAGCTTTCTTT. It specifies CASSFRVATEAFF.

The rearrangement uses TRBV28 and TRBJ2-1, with 7 positions matching TRBD2. The CDR3 is 15 amino acids. The germline gives CDR1 MDHEN, CDR2 SYDVKM. J gave up 5 bases and V 3 bases, and 7 bases lay outside the gene matches. This CDR3 is CASSLGEGHHNEQFF. The DNA for the CDR3 is TGTGCCAGCAGTTTGGGGGAGGGCCATCACAATGAGCAGTTCTTC.

This chain links TRBV6-1 with TRBJ1-2, with 8 bases fitting TRBD1. V gave up 4 bases and J gave up 7 bases; unmatched junction bases: 5. Germline V CDR1 and CDR2: MNHNS, SASEGT. The length of the CDR3 is 13 residues. The CDR3 spells CASSADRAGGYTF. CDR3 bases: TGTGCCAGCAGTGCGGACAGGGCAGGTGGCTACACCTTC.

This chain joins TRBV5-4 and TRBJ2-5, with 7 nucleotides matching TRBD1. CDR1 is SGHNT and CDR2 is YYREEE in the germline V gene (reference sequence). The trim removed 4 bases at V and 2 bases at J, leaving 5 bases unmatched. This CDR3 comprises 14 residues. Here the CDR3 reads CASSTRTGQETQYF. The DNA for the CDR3 is TGTGCCAGCAGCACCAGGACAGGACAAGAGACCCAGTACTTC.

Points on this clone: Other DNA sequences in this sample translate to the same CDR3. V gene TRBV19 combines with J gene TRBJ2-3; TRBD2 might be the D (5 bases). The ends were cut back, 3 bases at V and 3 bases at J, with 7 bases in the middle. This CDR3 is built from 13 residues. The germline V gene has CDR1 LNHDA and CDR2 SQIVND (reference sequence). The CDR3 sequence is CASSIRGTDTQYF. The DNA of the CDR3 is TGTGCCAGTAGTATCCGGGGTACAGATACGCAGTATTTT. The full variable domain, completed using reference TRBV19 and TRBJ2-3, is DGGITQSPKYLFRKEGQNVTLSCEQNLNHDAMYWYRQDPGQGLRLIYYSQIVNDFQKGDIAEGYSVSREKKESFPLTVTSAQKNPTAFYLCASSIRGTDTQYFGPGTRLTVL.

CDR3 amino acids: CASRQFRGSGTEAFF. The CDR3 DNA sequence: TGTGCCAGCAGGCAGTTCAGGGGGAGTGGGACTGAAGCTTTCTTT. The chain employs TRBV6-5 and TRBJ1-1, with 7 bases fitting TRBD1. V shed 6 bases, J shed 5 bases, and the junction held 12 bases outside the gene matches. Germline assignment: CDR1 MNHEY and CDR2 SVGAGI. CDR3 length: 15 residues.